The entry below gives a single T cell receptor (beta chain) sequence along with its context. These data belong to a study of response to subunit inactivated influenza vaccine. Trimming cost V 0 bases and J 0 bases, with 6 bases left between them. In germline, CDR1 is DFQATT, CDR2 SNEGSKA (reference sequence). The CDR3 contains 15 residues. TCRdb redid the calling of the RT-PCR reads with MiXCR, one entry per CDR3 protein. Of some 850,000 distinct CDR3 sequences in the sample, 18% were seen once. The origin of this receptor is a man aged 45 to 65 who received an inactivated influenza vaccine. This sequence joins TRBV20-1 and TRBJ1-6, with D tentatively TRBD1 (5 bases). Sequenced material: PBMCs from blood, taken around 5 days after vaccination. The CDR3 DNA sequence: TGCAGTGCTAGAGATCAGGGCTCCTATAATTCACCCCTCCACTTT. Protein product: CSARDQGSYNSPLHF.